The 8 T cell receptor beta chains below come from one sample, sequenced in a study of T cell responses to AZD1222 COVID-19 vaccine. Sequencing used immunoSEQ multiplex PCR; TCRdb keeps in-frame clones, though not all of them. The sample records around 90,000 clones, approximately 83% being singletons. The sample here was peripheral blood, taken on day 0 of AZD1222 vaccination. These receptors were collected from an adult in good health.

Concerning this clone: In the same sample, other DNA sequences code for this CDR3. V gene TRBV15 combines with J gene TRBJ1-5; no clear D gene. Germline assignment: CDR1 LNHNV and CDR2 YYDKDF (reference sequence). This CDR3 has 13 residues. V was cut by 5 bases and J by 1 base, with 6 bases left in between. CDR3 sequence (DNA): TGTGCCACCAGCGTAGGGAGCAATCAGCCCCAGCATTTT. Its translation is CATSVGSNQPQHF.

The chain combines TRBV18 with TRBJ1-1, with D maybe TRBD1 (5 bases). V lost 6 bases and J 6 bases, leaving 20 bases between the germline ends. The germline V gene has CDR1 KGHSH and CDR2 LQKENI. The CDR3 runs to 15 residues. The CDR3 protein is CASSPGRGLAAEAFF. DNA of the CDR3: TGTGCCAGCTCCCCAGGAAGGGGCCTGGCCGCTGAAGCTTTCTTT.

The genes are TRBV7-2 and TRBJ1-5; D uncertain. The germline CDR1 and CDR2 sequences are SGHTA and FQGNSA. V lost 6 bases and J 6 bases, leaving 12 bases between the germline ends. The CDR3 covers 13 residues. This chain's CDR3 is CASRPPWAQPQHF. CDR3 DNA sequence: TGTGCCAGCAGACCCCCGTGGGCTCAGCCCCAGCATTTT.

This chain links TRBV5-4 with TRBJ2-2; D tentatively reads TRBD1 or TRBD2 (6 bases each). The germline CDR1 and CDR2 sequences are SGHNT and YYREEE (reference sequence). CDR3 length: 15 residues. The V end was cut by 5 bases, the J end by 1 base, with 12 bases between. CDR3 sequence reads: CASRLQGGNTGELFF. The CDR3 DNA sequence: TGTGCCAGCAGGCTACAGGGAGGGAACACCGGGGAGCTGTTTTTT. The full variable domain, in which reference TRBV5-4 and TRBJ2-2 provide the parts outside the CDR3, is ETGVTQSPTHLIKTRGQQVTLRCSSQSGHNTVSWYQQALGQGPQFIFQYYREEENGRGNFPPRFSGLQFPNYSSELNVNALELDDSALYLCASRLQGGNTGELFFGEGSRLTVL.

Only a few counts were recorded for this clone. The rearrangement uses TRBV28 and TRBJ1-2; D gene ambiguous. Germline V lookup: CDR1 MDHEN, CDR2 SYDVKM. V gave up 9 bases and J gave up 4 bases, with 9 bases separating them. The CDR3 loop spans 11 amino acids. CDR3 DNA sequence: TGTGCCAGTACGGGGTTCTATGGCTACACCTTC. This sequence encodes CASTGFYGYTF.

CDR3 bases: TGTGCCAGCAGCTTCGCGTCCGCGGACTACAATGAGCAGTTCTTC. Translation: CASSFASADYNEQFF. V gene TRBV7-2 combines with J gene TRBJ2-1; no definite D call. V lost 3 bases, J lost 3 bases, and 12 bases lay in between. The CDR3 has 15 amino acids. Germline lookup yields CDR1 SGHTA and CDR2 FQGNSA.

The chain links TRBV2 to TRBJ2-1; perhaps TRBD2 as D (5 bases). V shed 6 bases and J shed 5 bases, with 11 bases lying between them. CDR1 is SNHLY and CDR2 is FYNNEI in the germline V gene. The CDR3 is 13 amino acids. The CDR3 sequence: CASREVFDNEQFF. The CDR3 coding sequence is TGTGCCAGCAGGGAGGTTTTCGACAATGAGCAGTTCTTC.

This chain links TRBV9 with TRBJ2-1; TRBD2 aligns across 8 bases. The CDR3 sequence is 15 residues long. Germline V gene sequence: CDR1 SGDLS, CDR2 YYNGEE. V shed 5 bases, J shed 5 bases, and the junction held 9 bases outside the gene matches. CDR3 residues: CASSQSGRTDNEQFF. Here the CDR3 DNA reads TGTGCCAGCAGTCAAAGCGGGAGAACCGACAATGAGCAGTTCTTC.